This T cell receptor (beta chain) was sequenced for a study of T cells of healthy individuals. Via MiXCR, TCRdb re-called the 5' RACE reads, giving one row per CDR3 protein. Found here are tens of thousands of distinct CDR3 sequences, 15% to 20% of them singletons; the top ten hold about 4.7%. The CDR3 length is 15 residues. Trimming removed 0 bases at V and 4 bases at J, with 11 bases between. From germline, CDR1 is LGHNA and CDR2 YNFKEQ. In its sample, this clonotype was seen a few times. The genes are TRBV4-2 and TRBJ2-3; maybe TRBD2 (6 bases). This TCR was sampled from a human donor in good health. CDR3 in amino acids: CASSQDLREPDTQYF. CDR3 bases: TGTGCCAGCAGCCAAGATCTTCGGGAGCCAGATACGCAGTATTTT.